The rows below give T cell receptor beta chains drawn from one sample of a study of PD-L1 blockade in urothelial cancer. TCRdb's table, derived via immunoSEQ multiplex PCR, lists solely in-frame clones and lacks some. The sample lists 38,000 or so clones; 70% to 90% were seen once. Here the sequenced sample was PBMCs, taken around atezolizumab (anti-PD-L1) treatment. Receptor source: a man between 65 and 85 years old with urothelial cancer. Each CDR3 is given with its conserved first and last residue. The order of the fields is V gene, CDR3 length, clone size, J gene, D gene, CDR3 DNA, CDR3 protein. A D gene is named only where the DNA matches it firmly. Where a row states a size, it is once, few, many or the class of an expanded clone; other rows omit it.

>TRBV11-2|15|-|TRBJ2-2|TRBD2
TGTGCCAGCAGCTTCCGACTAGCGGGAGCCGGGGAGCTGTTTTTT
CASSFRLAGAGELFF
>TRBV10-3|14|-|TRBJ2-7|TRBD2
TGTGCCATCATGGCCGGGACTAGCTCCTACGAGCAGTACTTC
CAIMAGTSSYEQYF
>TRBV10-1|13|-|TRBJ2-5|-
TGCGCCAGCAGACAAACAGGGTCCGAGACCCAGTACTTC
CASRQTGSETQYF
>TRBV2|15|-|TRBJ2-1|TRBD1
TGTGCCAGCAGCGTAGACAGGGAAACCTACAATGAGCAGTTCTTC
CASSVDRETYNEQFF
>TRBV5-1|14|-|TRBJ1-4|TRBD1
TGCGCCAGCAGCCGGGGGACAGGGGCGGAAAAACTGTTTTTT
CASSRGTGAEKLFF
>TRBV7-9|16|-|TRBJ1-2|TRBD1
TGTGCCAGCAGCATAAGACAGGGGACAACTAACTATGGCTACACCTTC
CASSIRQGTTNYGYTF
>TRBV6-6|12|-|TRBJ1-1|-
TGTGCCAGCAAAGCTCAGAACACTGAAGCTTTCTTT
CASKAQNTEAFF
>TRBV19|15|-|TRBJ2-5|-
TGTGCCAGTAGTATAGGGGGGCCTATCGGAGAGACCCAGTACTTC
CASSIGGPIGETQYF
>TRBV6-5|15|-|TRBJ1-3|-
TGTGCCAGCAGTTACTCACGAGGCTCTGGAAACACCATATATTTT
CASSYSRGSGNTIYF
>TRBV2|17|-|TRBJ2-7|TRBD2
TGTGCCAGCAGAGGGGAAGGGGTCGGGACTAGCGGTTACGAGCAGTACTTC
CASRGEGVGTSGYEQYF
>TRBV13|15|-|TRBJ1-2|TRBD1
TGTGCCAGCAGCACCCGCAGGGGGCTTGACTATGGCTACACCTTC
CASSTRRGLDYGYTF
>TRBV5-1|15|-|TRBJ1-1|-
TGCGCCAGCAGCTTGGGTCAGGGATTGAACACTGAAGCTTTCTTT
CASSLGQGLNTEAFF
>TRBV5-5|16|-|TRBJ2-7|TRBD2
TGTGCCAGCAGCATGGGACTAGCGGGAGAGGTGTACGAGCAGTACTTC
CASSMGLAGEVYEQYF
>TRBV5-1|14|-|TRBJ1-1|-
TGCGCCAGCAGCGTGGACACTATCTACACTGAAGCTTTCTTT
CASSVDTIYTEAFF
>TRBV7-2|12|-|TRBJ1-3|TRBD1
TGTGCCAGCAGCAACACCGGGACAGTCATATATTTT
CASSNTGTVIYF
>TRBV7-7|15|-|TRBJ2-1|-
TGTGCTAGCAGCTTTATAGGAGGGCCTCAGGATGAGCAGTTCTTC
CASSFIGGPQDEQFF
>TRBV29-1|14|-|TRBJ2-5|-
TGCAGCGTTGGGGGGGAGTGGGGCGGAGAGACCCAGTACTTC
CSVGGEWGGETQYF
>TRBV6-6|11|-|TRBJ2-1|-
TGTGCCAGCAGCTTAGAGGATGAGCAGTTCTTC
CASSLEDEQFF
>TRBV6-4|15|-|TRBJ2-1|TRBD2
TGTGCCAGCAGTCCTCCTCCGGGGGGGTACAATGAGCAGTTCTTC
CASSPPPGGYNEQFF
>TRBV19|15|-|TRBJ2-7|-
TGTGCCAGTAGTCTCGGGGGATGGCGCTCCTACGAGCAGTACTTC
CASSLGGWRSYEQYF
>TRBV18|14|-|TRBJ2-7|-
TGTGCCAGCTCATCGGGGTGGAGCTCCTACGAGCAGTACTTC
CASSSGWSSYEQYF
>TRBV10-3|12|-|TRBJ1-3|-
TGTGCCATCAGTGAGGAAGAGGACACCATATATTTT
CAISEEEDTIYF
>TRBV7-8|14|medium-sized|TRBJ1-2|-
TGTGCCAGCAGCCAGAGGCGGGGGTGGTATGGCTACACCTTC
CASSQRRGWYGYTF
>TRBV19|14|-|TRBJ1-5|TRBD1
TGTGCCAGTAGCGACAGGGGACCAGGGCAGCCCCAGCATTTT
CASSDRGPGQPQHF
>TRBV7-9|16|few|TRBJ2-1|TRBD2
TGTGCCAGCGGAGGGACTAGCGGGAGCTCCTACAATGAGCAGTTCTTC
CASGGTSGSSYNEQFF
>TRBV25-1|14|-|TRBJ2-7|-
TGTGCCAGCAGTGAATCCGAGACTAGGATCGAGCAGTACTTC
CASSESETRIEQYF
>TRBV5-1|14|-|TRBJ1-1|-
TGCGCCAGCAGCTTGGGGGGGACACTCACTGAAGCTTTCTTT
CASSLGGTLTEAFF
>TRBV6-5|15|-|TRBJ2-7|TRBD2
TGTGCCAGCAGTTACTCGCGGGAGGCGGGGCGCGAGCAGTACTTC
CASSYSREAGREQYF
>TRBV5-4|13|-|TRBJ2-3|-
TGTGCCAGCAGCTTGGCGGTCGGAGATACGCAGTATTTT
CASSLAVGDTQYF
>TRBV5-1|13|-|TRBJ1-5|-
TGCGCCAGCAGCTTGGGGCAGGATCAGCCCCAGCATTTT
CASSLGQDQPQHF
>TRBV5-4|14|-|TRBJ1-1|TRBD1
TGTGCCAGCAGCTTGGAACAGGGGAGCACTGAAGCTTTCTTT
CASSLEQGSTEAFF
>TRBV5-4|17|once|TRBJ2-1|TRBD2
TGTGCCAGCAGCTTTCCAAGCGGGAGGGCCCGACGGAAGGAGCAGTTCTTC
CASSFPSGRARRKEQFF
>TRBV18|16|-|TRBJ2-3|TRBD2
TGTGCCAGCTCACCTAGGAGCGGGATTAGCACAGATACGCAGTATTTT
CASSPRSGISTDTQYF
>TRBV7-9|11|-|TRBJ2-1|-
TGTGCCAGCAGCTATACCAGGGGGCAGTTCTTC
CASSYTRGQFF
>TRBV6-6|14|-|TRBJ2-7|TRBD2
TGTGCCAGTCTTGGACTAGCGGGACACTACGAGCAGTACTTC
CASLGLAGHYEQYF
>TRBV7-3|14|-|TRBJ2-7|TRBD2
TGTGCCAGCAGCTTTACTAGCGACTCCTACGAGCAGTACTTC
CASSFTSDSYEQYF
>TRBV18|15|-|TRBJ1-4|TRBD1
TGTGCCAGCTCGGACAACAGGGGCGTTTCTGAAAAACTGTTTTTT
CASSDNRGVSEKLFF
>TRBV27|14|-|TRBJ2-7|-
TGTGCCAGCCGAGCTATATACGGGGCCTACGAGCAGTACTTC
CASRAIYGAYEQYF
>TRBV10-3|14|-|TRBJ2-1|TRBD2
TGTGCCATCAGGCCGGGACTAGCTAGCGATGAGCAGTTCTTC
CAIRPGLASDEQFF
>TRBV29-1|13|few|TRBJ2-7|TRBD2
TGCAGCGTTGGGGTAGCGGGCGCCTACGAGCAGTACTTC
CSVGVAGAYEQYF
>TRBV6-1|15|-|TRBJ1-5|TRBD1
TGTGCCAGCAGTGAACTGACAGGGGCGAATCAGCCCCAGCATTTT
CASSELTGANQPQHF
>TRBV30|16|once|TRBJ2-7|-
TGTGCCTGGAGTTTTCCCATTACAGGGAACGCAGACGAGCAGTACTTC
CAWSFPITGNADEQYF
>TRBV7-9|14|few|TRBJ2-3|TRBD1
TGTGCCAGCAGCCCCAGGGGGCCGGGAGATACGCAGTATTTT
CASSPRGPGDTQYF
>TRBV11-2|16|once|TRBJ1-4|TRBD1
TGTGCCAGCAGCTTCGGACAGGGTCCGGATAATGAAAAACTGTTTTTT
CASSFGQGPDNEKLFF
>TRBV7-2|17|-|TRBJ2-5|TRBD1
TGTGCCAGCAGCTTAGCTCGACAGGGGTCTAGCCGGGAGACCCAGTACTTC
CASSLARQGSSRETQYF
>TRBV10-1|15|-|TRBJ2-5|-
TGCGCCAGCAGTGAGGTCCGGTCAGCGGGAGAGACCCAGTACTTC
CASSEVRSAGETQYF
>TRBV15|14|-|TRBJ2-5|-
TGTGCCACCACAGCCTCGGAGGACGGGGAGACCCAGTACTTC
CATTASEDGETQYF
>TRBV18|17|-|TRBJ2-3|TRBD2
TGTGCCAGCTCACCACCTCTTGCGGGAGGGCCAGAGGATACGCAGTATTTT
CASSPPLAGGPEDTQYF
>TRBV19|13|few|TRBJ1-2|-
TGTGCCAGTAGTATCGGGACACCTTTCGGCTACACCTTC
CASSIGTPFGYTF
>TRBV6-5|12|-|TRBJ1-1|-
TGTGCCAGCAGCAGGGATAACACTGAAGCTTTCTTT
CASSRDNTEAFF
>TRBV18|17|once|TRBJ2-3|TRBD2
TGTGCCAGCTCGTACGGACTAGCGGGAGGAGTTGAGGATACGCAGTATTTT
CASSYGLAGGVEDTQYF
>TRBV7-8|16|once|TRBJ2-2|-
TGTGCCAGCAGCTTAGCTTACAGAACGAACACCGGGGAGCTGTTTTTT
CASSLAYRTNTGELFF
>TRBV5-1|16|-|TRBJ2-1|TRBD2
TGCGCCAGCAGCTCCCCGCTAGCGGGAGAATTCGATGAGCAGTTCTTC
CASSSPLAGEFDEQFF